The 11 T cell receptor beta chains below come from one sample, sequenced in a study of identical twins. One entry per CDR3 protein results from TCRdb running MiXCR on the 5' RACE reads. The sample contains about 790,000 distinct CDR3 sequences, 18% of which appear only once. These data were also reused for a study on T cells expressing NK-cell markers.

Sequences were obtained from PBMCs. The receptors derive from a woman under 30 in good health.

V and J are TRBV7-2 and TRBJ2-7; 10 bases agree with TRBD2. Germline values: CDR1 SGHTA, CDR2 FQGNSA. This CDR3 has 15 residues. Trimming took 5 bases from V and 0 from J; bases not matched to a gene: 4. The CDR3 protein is CASSISGGTSYEQYF. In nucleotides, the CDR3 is TGTGCCAGCAGCATTAGCGGGGGGACCTCCTACGAGCAGTACTTC. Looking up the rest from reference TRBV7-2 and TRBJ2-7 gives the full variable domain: GAGVSQSPSNKVTEKGKDVELRCDPISGHTALYWYRQSLGQGLEFLIYFQGNSAPDKSGLPSDRFSAERTGGSVSTLTIQRTQQEDSAVYLCASSISGGTSYEQYFGPGTRLTVT.

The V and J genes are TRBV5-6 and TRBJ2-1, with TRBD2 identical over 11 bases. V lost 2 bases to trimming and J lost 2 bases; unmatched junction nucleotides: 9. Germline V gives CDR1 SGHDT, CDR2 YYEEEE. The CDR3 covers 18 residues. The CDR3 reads CASSFSGGAFYTYNEQFF. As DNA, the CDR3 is TGTGCCAGCAGCTTTAGCGGGGGGGCATTCTACACCTACAATGAGCAGTTCTTC.

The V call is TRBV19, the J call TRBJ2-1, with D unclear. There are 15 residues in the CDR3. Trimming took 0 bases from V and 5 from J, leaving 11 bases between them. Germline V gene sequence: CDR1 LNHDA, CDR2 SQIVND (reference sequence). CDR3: CASSIDRWSDNEQFF. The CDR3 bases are TGTGCCAGTAGTATAGATAGGTGGTCCGACAATGAGCAGTTCTTC.

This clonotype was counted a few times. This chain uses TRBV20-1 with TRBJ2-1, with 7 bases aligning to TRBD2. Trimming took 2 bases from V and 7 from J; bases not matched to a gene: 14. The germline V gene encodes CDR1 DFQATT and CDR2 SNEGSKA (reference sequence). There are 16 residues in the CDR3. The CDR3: CSARTPLRESRNEQFF. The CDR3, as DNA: TGCAGTGCTAGAACCCCCTTGCGGGAGAGTAGGAATGAGCAGTTCTTC.

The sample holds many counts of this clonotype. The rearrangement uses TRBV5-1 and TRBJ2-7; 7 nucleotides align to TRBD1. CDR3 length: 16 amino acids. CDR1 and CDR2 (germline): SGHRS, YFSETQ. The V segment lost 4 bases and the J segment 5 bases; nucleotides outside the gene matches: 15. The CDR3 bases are TGCGCCAGCAGCCCAAGTTCAACCGGGACAGTGCACGAGCAGTACTTC. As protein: CASSPSSTGTVHEQYF.

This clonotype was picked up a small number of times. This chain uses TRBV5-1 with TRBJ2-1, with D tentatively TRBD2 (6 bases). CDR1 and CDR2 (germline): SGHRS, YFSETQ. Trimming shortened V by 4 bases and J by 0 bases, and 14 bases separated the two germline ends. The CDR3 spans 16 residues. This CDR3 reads CASSPGTPVSYNEQFF. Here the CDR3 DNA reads TGCGCCAGCAGCCCCGGGACTCCGGTCTCCTACAATGAGCAGTTCTTC.

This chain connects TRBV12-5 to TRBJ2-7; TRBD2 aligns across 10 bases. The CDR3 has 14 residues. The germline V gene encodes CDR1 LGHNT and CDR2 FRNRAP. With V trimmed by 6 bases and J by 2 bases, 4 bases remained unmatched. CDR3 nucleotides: TGTGCTAGTGGCTTACTAGCGGGGACCTACGAGCAGTACTTC. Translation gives CASGLLAGTYEQYF.

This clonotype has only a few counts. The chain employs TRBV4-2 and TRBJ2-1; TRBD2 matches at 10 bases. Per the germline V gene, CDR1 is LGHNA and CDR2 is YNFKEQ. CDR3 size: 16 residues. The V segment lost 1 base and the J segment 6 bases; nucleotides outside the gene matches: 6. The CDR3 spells CASSQALAGSLNEQFF. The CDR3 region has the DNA TGTGCCAGCAGCCAAGCACTAGCGGGGAGCCTCAATGAGCAGTTCTTC.

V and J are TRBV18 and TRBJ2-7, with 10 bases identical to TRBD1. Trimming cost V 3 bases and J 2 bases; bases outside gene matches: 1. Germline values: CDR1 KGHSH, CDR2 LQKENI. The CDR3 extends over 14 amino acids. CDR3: CASSPDRGAYEQYF. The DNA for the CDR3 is TGTGCCAGCTCACCGGACAGGGGGGCCTACGAGCAGTACTTC.

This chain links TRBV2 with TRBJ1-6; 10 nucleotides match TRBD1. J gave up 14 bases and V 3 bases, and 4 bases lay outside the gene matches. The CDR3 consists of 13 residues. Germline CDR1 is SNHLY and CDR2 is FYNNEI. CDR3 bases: TGTGCCAGCAGTGAGGACAGGGGGTATGCCCTCCACTTT. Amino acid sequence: CASSEDRGYALHF. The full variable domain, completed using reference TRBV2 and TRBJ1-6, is EPEVTQTPSHQVTQMGQEVILRCVPISNHLYFYWYRQILGQKVEFLVSFYNNEISEKSEIFDDQFSVERPDGSNFTLKIRSTKLEDSAMYFCASSEDRGYALHFGNGTRLTVT.

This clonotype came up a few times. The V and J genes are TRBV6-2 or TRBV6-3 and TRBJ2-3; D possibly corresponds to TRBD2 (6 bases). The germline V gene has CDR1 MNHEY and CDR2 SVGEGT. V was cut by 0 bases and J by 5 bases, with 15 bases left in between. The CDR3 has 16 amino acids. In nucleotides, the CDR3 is TGTGCCAGCAGTTACTCCACGGACGGGCGGGGAGATACGCAGTATTTT. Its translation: CASSYSTDGRGDTQYF.